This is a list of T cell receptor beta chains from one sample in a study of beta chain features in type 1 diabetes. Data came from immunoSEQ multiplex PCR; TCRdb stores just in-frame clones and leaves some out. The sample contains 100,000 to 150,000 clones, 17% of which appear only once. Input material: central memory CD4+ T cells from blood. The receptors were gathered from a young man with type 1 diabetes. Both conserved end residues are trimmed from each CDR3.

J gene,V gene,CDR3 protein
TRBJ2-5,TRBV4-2,ASSQEGSHQETQY
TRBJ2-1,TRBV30,ACLGASKKQF
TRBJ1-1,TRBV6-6,ASSYWGARSTEAF
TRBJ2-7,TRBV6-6,ASSLPGYEQY
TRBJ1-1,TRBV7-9,ASSPKLRQGSEAF
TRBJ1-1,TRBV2,ASSAGAGTEAF
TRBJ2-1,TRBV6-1,ASSRLAGGPNEQF
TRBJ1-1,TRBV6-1,ASTPRGWGTEAF
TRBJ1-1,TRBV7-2,ASSPPGRVAEAF
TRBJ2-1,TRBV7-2,ASSSGVHPNEQF
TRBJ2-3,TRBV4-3,ASSLSPGLAIDTQY
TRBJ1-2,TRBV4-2,ASSQGGTGVEGYT
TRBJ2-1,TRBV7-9,ASSFEEHRGYPSYNEQF
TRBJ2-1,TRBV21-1,ASNRLAGPGHNEQF
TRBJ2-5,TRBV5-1,ASREPQETQY
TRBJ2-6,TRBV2,ASTRKWGPGGVLT
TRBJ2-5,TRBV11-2,ASSRLTGGGETQY
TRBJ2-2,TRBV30,AWSSGTGFTGELF
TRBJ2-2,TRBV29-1,SVEGLAGVNTGELF
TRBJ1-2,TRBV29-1,SAGHGTVYGYT
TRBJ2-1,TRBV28,ASRGLADRDEQF
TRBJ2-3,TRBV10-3,AISVGQRTDTQY
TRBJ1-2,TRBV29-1,SVATGWGYT
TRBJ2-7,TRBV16,ASSQSNEGEQY
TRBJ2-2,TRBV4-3,ASSQETAGELF